The 17 T cell receptor beta chains below come from one sample, sequenced in a study of cytomegalovirus exposure and HLA in healthy donors (dated by TCRdb to 2016 to 2017). Library generation was performed with the immunoSEQ multiplex PCR assay. A mixture of 60 forward primers for TCR Vbeta segments and 13 reverse primers for TCR Jbeta segments was used in the multiplex PCR. TCRdb carries this immuneACCESS record with in-frame sequences only. Its versions omit some clonotypes, under half of them owing to an unresolved V gene in the studies checked, with the rest unexplained. The sample records 200,000 to 250,000 clones, more than 75% of which are singletons. Roughly 1.3% of the sample is taken by the ten largest. Sequenced material: PBMCs. Every receptor here comes from a human donor in good health.

This chain connects TRBV19 to TRBJ2-4; TRBD1 is a possible D gene (6 bases). This CDR3 contains 15 residues. The V end lost 5 bases, the J end lost 1 base, and 12 bases lay between the germline ends. Germline CDR1 LNHDA, CDR2 SQIVND (reference sequence). This CDR3 reads CASSENRAAKNIQYF. The DNA for the CDR3 is TGTGCCAGTAGTGAGAACAGGGCCGCCAAAAACATTCAGTACTTC.

This clone has only one observation. The chain carries TRBV19 and TRBJ1-1; no definite D call. The CDR3 has 13 residues. The V and J ends lost 5 bases and 1 base respectively, with 8 bases between them. CDR1 and CDR2 from the germline V gene are LNHDA and SQIVND (reference sequence). The CDR3, as DNA: TGTGCCAGTAGTCTGCCGGGGAACACTGAAGCTTTCTTT. This codes for CASSLPGNTEAFF.

This chain's CDR3 is CASSLVMRTALNYEQYF. CDR3 DNA: TGTGCCAGCAGCTTAGTGATGCGGACAGCTTTAAACTACGAGCAGTACTTC. The chain combines TRBV7-2 with TRBJ2-7, with TRBD1 as a possible D gene (6 bases). From germline, CDR1 is SGHTA and CDR2 FQGNSA. Trimming pared 1 base from V and 3 bases from J, leaving 19 bases between. The CDR3 has 17 residues.

The chain recombines TRBV5-1 with TRBJ1-1, with 7 nucleotides matching TRBD1. Germline CDR1 and CDR2: SGHRS and YFSETQ. This CDR3 is built from 11 residues. The V and J ends lost 5 bases and 6 bases, in that order; junction bases with no gene match: 1. The CDR3 DNA reads TGCGCCAGCAGGGGGACAGCTGAAGCTTTCTTT. Residues: CASRGTAEAFF.

The rearrangement joins TRBV5-1 to TRBJ2-5; 7 bases map to TRBD2. V lost 3 bases to trimming and J lost 0 bases; unmatched junction nucleotides: 5. Germline V gives CDR1 SGHRS, CDR2 YFSETQ. The CDR3 is 15 amino acids. The CDR3 sequence is CASSSGAGNQETQYF. CDR3 nucleotides: TGCGCCAGCAGCTCGGGAGCGGGAAACCAAGAGACCCAGTACTTC.

This chain joins TRBV7-2 and TRBJ2-5; perhaps TRBD2 as D (6 bases). This CDR3 is built from 16 residues. V lost 5 bases, J lost 0 bases, and 16 bases lay in between. Germline V gene data show CDR1 as SGHTA and CDR2 as FQGNSA. CDR3 residues: CASSPFYSGYQETQYF. CDR3 in DNA: TGTGCCAGCAGCCCTTTCTATAGCGGTTACCAAGAGACCCAGTACTTC. Full variable domain (rest looked up from reference TRBV7-2 and TRBJ2-5): GAGVSQSPSNKVTEKGKDVELRCDPISGHTALYWYRQSLGQGLEFLIYFQGNSAPDKSGLPSDRFSAERTGGSVSTLTIQRTQQEDSAVYLCASSPFYSGYQETQYFGPGTRLLVL.

The V call is TRBV14, the J call TRBJ2-1; TRBD1 matches at 8 bases. The V gene's germline CDR1 is SGHDN and CDR2 FVKESK. The CDR3 loop spans 16 amino acids. V shed 3 bases, J shed 6 bases, and the junction held 10 bases outside the gene matches. This CDR3 is CASSQGRTGSRNEQFF. The CDR3 region has the DNA TGTGCCAGCAGCCAGGGTAGGACAGGGTCACGCAATGAGCAGTTCTTC.

On this clone: This same CDR3 is encoded by further DNA sequences in the sample. The rearrangement links TRBV4-2 to TRBJ2-1; 11 nucleotides match TRBD2. The V gene's germline CDR1 is LGHNA and CDR2 YNFKEQ. This CDR3 has 15 residues. Losses at the gene ends were 3 bases for V and 6 bases for J; bases not matched to a gene: 4. The CDR3 bases are TGTGCCAGCAGCCAGGGGCTAGCGGGAGGCAATGAGCAGTTCTTC. Protein sequence: CASSQGLAGGNEQFF.

This clone was detected a few times. The V and J genes are TRBV7-3 and TRBJ1-2; 9 bases agree with TRBD1. Trimming cost V 4 bases and J 1 base; bases outside gene matches: 4. The CDR3 contains 15 residues. The V gene's germline CDR1 is SGHTA and CDR2 FQGTGA. The CDR3 DNA sequence: TGTGCCAGCAGCTCAGGGACAGGGAGTAACTATGGCTACACCTTC. This encodes CASSSGTGSNYGYTF.

The J gene is TRBJ2-4, the V gene TRBV6-5, with unresolved D. Germline assignment: CDR1 MNHEY and CDR2 SVGAGI. This CDR3 has 13 residues. The V end lost 3 bases, the J end lost 6 bases, and 9 bases lay between the germline ends. The CDR3 DNA is TGTGCCAGCAGTTATAGCCAGCTAAACATTCAGTACTTC. This encodes CASSYSQLNIQYF.

This chain connects TRBV7-2 to TRBJ2-7, with D possibly being TRBD1 (5 bases). The V gene lost 8 bases and the J gene lost 0 bases, with 14 bases spanning the gap. The CDR3 runs to 14 residues. CDR1 and CDR2 (germline): SGHTA, FQGNSA. The CDR3 DNA reads as TGTGCCAGCGGGTGGTTTGACAGCTCCTACGAGCAGTACTTC. It yields the protein CASGWFDSSYEQYF.

J is TRBJ2-3 and V is TRBV4-3; D gene unclear. Looked up from germline, CDR1 is LGHNA and CDR2 is YSLEER. The CDR3 contains 15 residues. The ends were cut back, 0 bases at V and 6 bases at J, with 13 bases in the middle. The CDR3, as DNA: TGCGCCAGCAGCCAAGAGAGAACCCCACGCGATACGCAGTATTTT. It specifies CASSQERTPRDTQYF.

V and J are TRBV5-1 and TRBJ2-1; TRBD1 aligns across 7 bases. The CDR3 spans 14 residues. J gave up 2 bases and V 4 bases, and 3 bases lay outside the gene matches. Germline V gene data show CDR1 as SGHRS and CDR2 as YFSETQ. The DNA for the CDR3 is TGCGCCAGCAGCCAGGGACAGACCTACAATGAGCAGTTCTTC. This encodes CASSQGQTYNEQFF.

The chain employs TRBV25-1 and TRBJ2-1, with 10 bases lining up with TRBD2. The CDR3 totals 16 residues. V lost 1 base, J lost 9 bases, and 9 bases stayed unmatched. Germline CDR1 MGHDK, CDR2 SYGVNS. CDR3 residues: CASSESLAGGLGEQFF. The CDR3 DNA sequence: TGTGCCAGCAGTGAATCATTAGCGGGAGGATTGGGTGAGCAGTTCTTC.

The chain couples TRBV4-2 to TRBJ2-7; TRBD2 agrees at 12 bases. This CDR3 is built from 16 residues. V lost 0 bases to trimming and J lost 6 bases; unmatched junction nucleotides: 6. Germline lookup yields CDR1 LGHNA and CDR2 YNFKEQ. This CDR3 reads CASSQDIGLAGREQYF. The CDR3, as DNA: TGTGCCAGCAGCCAAGATATAGGACTAGCGGGACGCGAGCAGTACTTC.

V and J are TRBV7-2 and TRBJ2-5, with 10 nucleotides matching TRBD2. After removal of 5 bases from V and 5 bases from J, the junction contained 8 bases not matched to a gene. The CDR3 consists of 15 residues. Germline V gene sequence: CDR1 SGHTA, CDR2 FQGNSA. The CDR3 reads CASSPRTSGMETQYF. For the CDR3, the DNA is TGTGCCAGCAGCCCCCGGACTAGCGGCATGGAGACCCAGTACTTC.

The chain recombines TRBV11-2 with TRBJ2-7, with 9 bases aligning to TRBD1. The germline CDR1 and CDR2 sequences are SGHAT and FQNNGV. This CDR3 is built from 14 residues. J was trimmed by 4 bases and V by 3 bases; bases with no gene match: 4. CDR3 nucleotide sequence: TGTGCCAGCAGCTTCGGACAGGGGAAATACGAGCAGTACTTC. The encoded protein is CASSFGQGKYEQYF.